Presented here are 24 T cell receptor beta chains from one specimen sequenced in a study of cytomegalovirus exposure and HLA in healthy donors. The PCR contained 60 Vbeta and 13 Jbeta primers. Sequencing used immunoSEQ multiplex PCR; TCRdb keeps in-frame clones, though not all of them. The profile covers roughly 150,000 clones, with around four fifths appearing a single time and more than 1.3% taken by the ten largest. Sequences were obtained from PBMCs. The receptors originated from a male donor in good health and CMV-seronegative.

This clone was detected a few times. The rearrangement uses TRBV4-3 and TRBJ2-7, with D tentatively TRBD1 (5 bases). Trimming stripped 1 base from V and 4 bases from J, with 8 bases between. The germline V gene encodes CDR1 LGHNA and CDR2 YSLEER. The length of the CDR3 is 13 residues. This CDR3 is CASSQGQTYEQYF. CDR3 nucleotides: TGCGCCAGCAGCCAAGGACAGACATACGAGCAGTACTTC.

This chain connects TRBV28 to TRBJ1-5, with a tentative D call TRBD1 (6 bases). The V and J ends lost 2 bases and 0 bases respectively, with 11 bases between them. CDR1 and CDR2 from the germline V gene are MDHEN and SYDVKM. This CDR3 is 16 amino acids long. The CDR3 loop reads CASSLRTAYSNQPQHF. The CDR3 nucleotides are TGTGCCAGCAGTTTACGGACAGCTTATAGCAATCAGCCCCAGCATTTT.

The chain uses TRBV19 and TRBJ2-3, with D maybe TRBD2 (5 bases). The CDR3 runs to 17 residues. With 6 bases removed from V and 0 bases from J, the gap between germline ends came to 19 bases. Per germline, CDR1 LNHDA and CDR2 SQIVND (reference sequence). CDR3 nucleotides: TGTGCCAGTAGCCGAGGACTCTCACGGCGTAGCACAGATACGCAGTATTTT. Translated: CASSRGLSRRSTDTQYF.

The V call is TRBV6-1, the J call TRBJ2-5, with 8 bases identical to TRBD2. This CDR3 region has 12 residues. The V segment lost 6 bases and the J segment 4 bases; nucleotides outside the gene matches: 1. The germline CDR1 and CDR2 sequences are MNHNS and SASEGT. The CDR3 sequence: CASSLAGETQYF. In DNA form, the CDR3 reads TGTGCCAGCAGCCTAGCGGGAGAGACCCAGTACTTC.

The chain carries TRBV7-9 and TRBJ1-4; D unresolved. Germline CDR1 is SEHNR and CDR2 is FQNEAQ (reference sequence). The CDR3 runs 16 residues. The V end lost 5 bases, the J end lost 3 bases, and 16 bases lay between the germline ends. The CDR3, as DNA: TGTGCCAGCAGCCTCAGCCGCGGCAGACCTAATGAAAAACTGTTTTTT. This encodes CASSLSRGRPNEKLFF. Supplemented by reference TRBV7-9 and TRBJ1-4, the full variable domain reads DTGVSQNPRHKITKRGQNVTFRCDPISEHNRLYWYRQTLGQGPEFLTYFQNEAQLEKSRLLSDRFSAERPKGSFSTLEIQRTEQGDSAMYLCASSLSRGRPNEKLFFGSGTQLSVL.

V is TRBV6-5 and J is TRBJ2-7; 9 positions agree with TRBD1. After removal of 4 bases from V and 4 bases from J, the junction contained 5 bases not matched to a gene. The CDR3 runs to 14 residues. Germline V gene lookup returns CDR1 MNHEY and CDR2 SVGAGI. The CDR3 loop is CASSSDRGLYEQYF. The CDR3 region has the DNA TGTGCCAGCAGTTCCGACAGGGGGTTATACGAGCAGTACTTC.

The chain is built from TRBV7-3 and TRBJ2-7; 9 bases are a match to TRBD1. This CDR3 has 14 residues. The germline V gene encodes CDR1 SGHTA and CDR2 FQGTGA. V trimming: 5 bases; J trimming: 6 bases; junction bases outside the gene matches: 8. In DNA, the CDR3 is TGTGCCAGCAGCCGGTCCGGGACAGGGTCCGAGCAGTACTTC. Protein product: CASSRSGTGSEQYF.

The gene calls are TRBV19 and TRBJ1-1; the D gene is possibly TRBD1 (5 bases). The CDR3 runs 14 residues. In germline, CDR1 is LNHDA, CDR2 SQIVND (reference sequence). Trimming stripped 0 bases from V and 2 bases from J, with 7 bases between. The chain's CDR3 is CASSIDRGNTEAFF. The CDR3 bases are TGTGCCAGTAGTATAGATAGGGGAAACACTGAAGCTTTCTTT.

This clone was detected once. The rearrangement joins TRBV7-2 to TRBJ2-7, with 8 bases lining up with TRBD2. Germline-derived CDR1 and CDR2 are SGHTA and FQGNSA. The CDR3 covers 15 residues. V lost 5 bases and J lost 4; bases outside the gene matches: 10. CDR3 bases: TGTGCCAGCAGCGTTTCGGGGGGGCCAGGTTACGAGCAGTACTTC. This gives the protein CASSVSGGPGYEQYF. Complete variable domain (other parts from reference TRBV7-2 and TRBJ2-7): GAGVSQSPSNKVTEKGKDVELRCDPISGHTALYWYRQSLGQGLEFLIYFQGNSAPDKSGLPSDRFSAERTGGSVSTLTIQRTQQEDSAVYLCASSVSGGPGYEQYFGPGTRLTVT.

V is TRBV30 and J is TRBJ2-7; a possible D gene is TRBD2 (5 bases). Germline CDR1 reads GTSNPN; CDR2 reads SVGIG (reference sequence). The CDR3 runs to 12 residues. Trimming left V 3 bases short and J 2 bases short, with 8 bases between. The CDR3 nucleotides read TGTGCCTGGAGGCCCGGGGCCTACGAGCAGTACTTC. Amino acids: CAWRPGAYEQYF.

V usage is TRBV19 and J usage is TRBJ2-7, with a weak D call TRBD2 (5 bases). Germline CDR1 is LNHDA and CDR2 is SQIVND (reference sequence). V was shortened by 5 bases and J by 5 bases, with 7 bases between the two germline ends. This CDR3 is built from 11 residues. CDR3 coding DNA: TGTGCCAGTAGTTGGAGGCACGAGCAGTACTTC. Encoded protein: CASSWRHEQYF.

The genes are TRBV7-9 and TRBJ2-7; D remains ambiguous. Germline V gene sequence: CDR1 SEHNR, CDR2 FQNEAQ (reference sequence). The CDR3 is made up of 13 amino acids. Trimming pared 2 bases from V and 2 bases from J, leaving 7 bases between. CDR3 protein: CASSLHSTYEQYF. For the CDR3, the DNA is TGTGCCAGCAGCTTACACAGTACCTACGAGCAGTACTTC.

The chain combines TRBV7-2 with TRBJ1-2, with 7 bases matching TRBD1. Germline values: CDR1 SGHTA, CDR2 FQGNSA. This CDR3 region has 14 residues. V was clipped by 6 bases and J by 4 bases; unmatched bases: 8. DNA for the CDR3: TGTGCCAGCAGACGAGATACAGGGGCCTATGGCTACACCTTC. Protein sequence: CASRRDTGAYGYTF.

The rearrangement joins TRBV6-1 to TRBJ2-3; a possible D gene is TRBD1 (6 bases). V was clipped by 2 bases and J by 0 bases, with 9 bases between them. This CDR3 is built from 15 residues. Per germline, CDR1 MNHNS and CDR2 SASEGT. The CDR3 reads CASSERQGSTDTQYF. CDR3 nucleotide sequence: TGTGCCAGCAGTGAACGCCAGGGGAGCACAGATACGCAGTATTTT.

The V gene is TRBV7-6, the J gene TRBJ2-3; TRBD2 agrees at 8 bases. CDR3 size: 15 residues. CDR1 is SGHVS, CDR2 FNYEAQ, per germline. The V segment lost 1 base and the J segment 5 bases; nucleotides outside the gene matches: 5. CDR3 nucleotide sequence: TGTGCCAGCAGCTTAGGGTCGGGAGGGATAGATACGCAGTATTTT. Protein product: CASSLGSGGIDTQYF.

V is TRBV27 and J is TRBJ2-7, with 15 positions matching TRBD2. Per germline, CDR1 MNHEY and CDR2 SMNVEV (reference sequence). The CDR3 is 17 residues long. V shed 8 bases, J shed 6 bases, and the junction held 14 bases outside the gene matches. The CDR3 reads CASASGTSGRRIFEQYF. The CDR3 nucleotides read TGTGCCAGCGCATCCGGGACTAGCGGGAGGCGGATTTTCGAGCAGTACTTC.

This clone came up once. This chain joins TRBV7-9 and TRBJ2-7, with TRBD1 matching 9 bases. CDR1 and CDR2 from the germline V gene are SEHNR and FQNEAQ (reference sequence). The CDR3 is 16 residues long. Losses at the gene ends were 5 bases for V and 3 bases for J; bases not matched to a gene: 11. The CDR3 DNA follows: TGTGCCAGCAGCCCCCGGGCGGGACAGGGTGTCTACGAGCAGTACTTC. Translating it yields CASSPRAGQGVYEQYF.

The chain is built from TRBV27 and TRBJ2-1; TRBD2 aligns across 11 bases. Losses at the gene ends were 5 bases for V and 8 bases for J; bases not matched to a gene: 11. This CDR3 is 16 amino acids long. In germline, CDR1 is MNHEY, CDR2 SMNVEV (reference sequence). CDR3 amino acids: CASSVLAGGTRDEQFF. CDR3 coding DNA: TGTGCCAGCAGTGTCCTAGCGGGGGGCACCCGGGATGAGCAGTTCTTC.

The chain links TRBV6-1 to TRBJ2-1, with 7 bases matching TRBD2. CDR1 MNHNS and CDR2 SASEGT come from the germline V gene. This CDR3 comprises 15 residues. Trimming removed 8 bases from V and 7 bases from J; junction bases left unmatched: 14. CDR3 sequence: CASGRDYQLRNEQFF. The CDR3 nucleotides are TGTGCCAGCGGCCGGGACTACCAGTTGCGGAATGAGCAGTTCTTC.

The chain joins TRBV6-5 to TRBJ1-4; D gene unclear. This CDR3 comprises 13 residues. V dropped 0 bases and J dropped 7 bases, with 6 bases sitting between them. Germline V gene sequence: CDR1 MNHEY, CDR2 SVGAGI. The CDR3 region is CASSYSRAEKLFF. The CDR3 DNA follows: TGTGCCAGCAGTTACTCGAGGGCTGAAAAACTGTTTTTT.

This clone was picked up one time. The V and J genes are TRBV6-4 and TRBJ1-1; D is unresolved. V dropped 2 bases and J dropped 1 base, with 11 bases sitting between them. Germline V lookup: CDR1 MRHNA, CDR2 SNTAGT. The CDR3 runs to 15 residues. The DNA for the CDR3 is TGTGCCAGCAGTGACGCTAGAGAGGGGAACACTGAAGCTTTCTTT. It codes for CASSDAREGNTEAFF.

The rearrangement uses TRBV28 and TRBJ1-5, with unresolved D. The CDR3 runs 15 residues. Germline-derived CDR1 and CDR2 are MDHEN and SYDVKM. V lost 4 bases and J lost 4, with 14 bases in between. CDR3 in amino acids: CASSSTGIVNQPQHF. Here the CDR3 DNA reads TGTGCCAGCAGTTCTACCGGGATCGTGAATCAGCCCCAGCATTTT.

This clone was observed a single time. This rearrangement joins TRBV25-1 to TRBJ2-1; D call uncertain. Trimming cost V 6 bases and J 0 bases, with 9 bases left between them. Germline CDR1 reads MGHDK; CDR2 reads SYGVNS. The length of the CDR3 is 14 residues. This chain's CDR3 is CASRAVSSYNEQFF. The CDR3 DNA follows: TGTGCCAGCAGGGCGGTGAGCTCCTACAATGAGCAGTTCTTC. Based on the CDR3 plus reference TRBV25-1 and TRBJ2-1, the full variable domain is EADIYQTPRYLVIGTGKKITLECSQTMGHDKMYWYQQDPGMELHLIHYSYGVNSTEKGDLSSESTVSRIRTEHFPLTLESARPSHTSQYLCASRAVSSYNEQFFGPGTRLTVL.

This rearrangement joins TRBV4-2 to TRBJ2-7; 8 bases are shared with TRBD1. This CDR3 has 17 residues. Germline V gene sequence: CDR1 LGHNA, CDR2 YNFKEQ. V dropped 8 bases and J dropped 0; count of bases not matched to a gene: 15. The CDR3 reads CASSWSVTGGSSYEQYF. The CDR3 nucleotides read TGTGCCAGCTCCTGGTCAGTTACAGGGGGGAGCTCCTACGAGCAGTACTTC.